Below are 28 T cell receptor beta chains sequenced from a single sample in a study of T-cell memory formation after mild COVID-19. TCRdb called the 5' RACE reads again in MiXCR, with one record for every CDR3 protein. This sample has fewer than 300,000 distinct CDR3 sequences, with roughly 18% found just once. Sample: PBMCs or a T cell subset sorted from them (not recorded which). Source of these receptors: a man between 18 and 35 years old who had mild COVID-19 (a few samples of this study predate the infection). Cell type and time point are not known.

This clonotype was recorded many times. The chain has TRBV5-1 and TRBJ2-5; D unclear. Trimming shortened V by 4 bases and J by 3 bases, and 13 bases separated the two germline ends. This CDR3 has 14 residues. Germline CDR1 reads SGHRS; CDR2 reads YFSETQ. For the CDR3, the DNA is TGCGCCAGCAGCCCAGACCGACAAGAAGAGACCCAGTACTTC. It specifies CASSPDRQEETQYF.

The chain uses TRBV18 and TRBJ1-1; D is perhaps TRBD1 (5 bases). Trimming removed 3 bases from V and 4 bases from J, with 18 bases in between. This CDR3 spans 16 amino acids. From germline, CDR1 is KGHSH and CDR2 LQKENI. The DNA for the CDR3 is TGTGCCAGCTCACCCTCCGATGGGGCTGGGGTCACTGAAGCTTTCTTT. Amino acids: CASSPSDGAGVTEAFF. Using reference TRBV18 and TRBJ1-1 for the parts outside the CDR3, the full variable domain is NAGVMQNPRHLVRRRGQEARLRCSPMKGHSHVYWYRQLPEEGLKFMVYLQKENIIDESGMPKERFSAEFPKEGPSILRIQQVVRGDSAAYFCASSPSDGAGVTEAFFGQGTRLTVV.

This clonotype was seen more than once but under ten times. The J gene is TRBJ2-3, the V gene TRBV10-3; D is ambiguous. Per germline, CDR1 ENHRY and CDR2 SYGVKD. Trimming took 7 bases from V and 0 from J, leaving 17 bases between them. The CDR3 has 16 amino acids. CDR3: CAIKTETRPSTDTQYF. DNA for the CDR3: TGTGCCATCAAGACCGAGACAAGACCTAGCACAGATACGCAGTATTTT.

V and J are TRBV4-1 and TRBJ1-5; D may be TRBD1 (6 bases). The CDR3 extends over 16 amino acids. V lost 2 bases and J 5 bases, leaving 16 bases between the germline ends. CDR1 MGHRA and CDR2 YSYEKL come from the germline V gene. The CDR3 nucleotides read TGCGCCAGCAGCCAACGCTTAGGCAGGGGTGATCAGCCCCAGCATTTT. Its protein product is CASSQRLGRGDQPQHF.

This chain links TRBV15 with TRBJ2-3; possible D gene TRBD2, 7 bases. The CDR3 runs 16 residues. Trimming pared 0 bases from V and 1 base from J, leaving 11 bases between. CDR1 and CDR2 from the germline V gene are LNHNV and YYDKDF (reference sequence). CDR3 DNA: TGTGCCACCAGCAGAGAGAAGGGGGGGGGCACAGATACGCAGTATTTT. Residues: CATSREKGGGTDTQYF.

Many counts were recorded for this clonotype. V and J are TRBV7-9 and TRBJ1-5; the D is unclear. CDR1 SEHNR and CDR2 FQNEAQ come from the germline V gene (reference sequence). This CDR3 is built from 17 residues. V gave up 1 base and J gave up 1 base, with 14 bases separating them. This chain's CDR3 is CASSLGSGIPSNQPQHF. The CDR3 DNA sequence: TGTGCCAGCAGCTTAGGGTCCGGGATCCCGAGCAATCAGCCCCAGCATTTT.

This clonotype was observed many times. The chain carries TRBV7-6 and TRBJ2-1, with D perhaps matching TRBD1 or TRBD2 (5 bases each). The CDR3 loop spans 17 amino acids. The germline V gene encodes CDR1 SGHVS and CDR2 FNYEAQ. Trimming pared 1 base from V and 9 bases from J, leaving 22 bases between. CDR3 nucleotides: TGTGCCAGCAGCTTAGTGCCGGGGCAGGGCGGCCGCGGTGAGCAGTTCTTC. Translated: CASSLVPGQGGRGEQFF.

Written as DNA, the CDR3 is TGTGCCAGCAGTTACGAGACGGGAAGCTCCTACAATGAGCAGTTCTTC. This encodes CASSYETGSSYNEQFF. This sequence joins TRBV6-5 and TRBJ2-1, with D perhaps matching TRBD2 (5 bases). CDR1 is MNHEY and CDR2 is SVGAGI in the germline V gene. V lost 2 bases and J lost 0, with 11 bases in between. The CDR3 extends over 16 amino acids.

This sequence joins TRBV7-3 and TRBJ1-6, with D maybe TRBD1 (5 bases). Germline V gives CDR1 SGHTA, CDR2 FQGTGA. The CDR3 has 14 amino acids. The V end lost 6 bases, the J end lost 10 bases, and 16 bases lay between the germline ends. CDR3 in amino acids: CASRAGGEESPLHF. CDR3 sequence (DNA): TGTGCCAGCAGGGCGGGGGGGGAAGAATCACCCCTCCACTTT.

J is TRBJ2-6 and V is TRBV6-1; no definite D call. Germline CDR1 reads MNHNS; CDR2 reads SASEGT. The CDR3 length is 15 residues. Trimming removed 1 base from V and 0 bases from J, with 4 bases in between. Here the CDR3 DNA reads TGTGCCAGCAGTGAAGAACCCTCTGGGGCCAACGTCCTGACTTTC. It yields the protein CASSEEPSGANVLTF.

The J gene is TRBJ1-2, the V gene TRBV12-3 or TRBV12-4, with D possibly TRBD1 on 5 matching bases. The CDR3 spans 15 residues. V shed 5 bases and J shed 4 bases, with 17 bases lying between them. In nucleotides, the CDR3 is TGTGCCAGCAGTCCCCACCCCGTCGGGGCCTATGGCTACACCTTC. Its translation is CASSPHPVGAYGYTF.

This clonotype was seen more than once but under ten times. The chain carries TRBV12-3 or TRBV12-4 and TRBJ2-3; D is possibly TRBD1 (6 bases). The CDR3 is made up of 17 amino acids. Trimming shortened V by 3 bases and J by 2 bases, and 18 bases separated the two germline ends. The DNA of the CDR3 is TGTGCCAGCAGTTTTCTTCCGAGGACAGAGATCACAGATACGCAGTATTTT. Translated, it gives CASSFLPRTEITDTQYF.

This clonotype was counted a single time. The CDR3 sequence: CASSSKTTGINYGYTF. The CDR3 DNA is TGTGCCAGCAGTTCCAAAACGACAGGGATTAACTATGGCTACACCTTC. This chain uses TRBV7-2 with TRBJ1-2; TRBD1 matches 7 bases. The CDR3 runs to 16 residues. The ends lost 6 bases at V and 1 base at J; junction bases unmatched: 11. CDR1 is SGHTA, CDR2 FQGNSA, per germline.

This clonotype was observed a few times. The gene calls are TRBV12-5 and TRBJ2-2, with D uncertain. Trimming shortened V by 3 bases and J by 0 bases, and 11 bases separated the two germline ends. The CDR3 totals 16 residues. From germline, CDR1 is LGHNT and CDR2 FRNRAP. The CDR3 sequence is CASGFLLDTNTGELFF. The CDR3 DNA reads TGTGCTAGTGGTTTCCTCCTCGATACGAACACCGGGGAGCTGTTTTTT.

In its sample, this clonotype was seen a few times. The V call is TRBV6-5, the J call TRBJ1-1; D remains unclear. In germline, CDR1 is MNHEY, CDR2 SVGAGI. V was trimmed by 2 bases and J by 4 bases, leaving 8 bases between them. The CDR3 length is 13 residues. CDR3 sequence: CASSYRLGTEAFF. The CDR3 DNA follows: TGTGCCAGCAGTTACAGATTGGGCACTGAAGCTTTCTTT.

This clonotype was seen only a few times. The J gene is TRBJ2-3, the V gene TRBV4-2; 9 bases align to TRBD1. The ends lost 1 base at V and 2 bases at J; junction bases unmatched: 7. Germline CDR1 LGHNA, CDR2 YNFKEQ. This CDR3 is built from 17 residues. The CDR3: CASSQGDRDRDTDTQYF. For the CDR3, the DNA is TGTGCCAGCAGCCAAGGGGACCGGGACAGGGACACAGATACGCAGTATTTT.

Details on this clonotype: Germline and junction disagree at one end, which may indicate a read error. V and J are TRBV7-3 and TRBJ2-6; D possibly matches TRBD1 or TRBD2 (5 bases each). Germline V gene lookup returns CDR1 SGHTA and CDR2 FQGTGA. There are 16 residues in the CDR3. Written as DNA, the CDR3 is TGTGCCAGCAGCCCTAATGGCTACTCTGGGGGCAACGTCCTGACTTTC. Its protein product is CASSPNGYSGGNVLTF.

A few counts support this clonotype. The chain has TRBV15 and TRBJ2-7; 7 bases map to TRBD1. J gave up 5 bases and V 4 bases, and 8 bases lay outside the gene matches. Germline loops: CDR1 LNHNV, CDR2 YYDKDF (reference sequence). The CDR3 has 14 amino acids. The CDR3 spells CATSKGQAADEQYV. DNA of the CDR3: TGTGCCACCAGCAAAGGACAGGCGGCTGACGAGCAGTACGTC.

V is TRBV7-9 and J is TRBJ2-3; 11 nucleotides match TRBD2. The CDR3 is 13 residues long. V gave up 11 bases and J gave up 2 bases; unmatched junction bases: 3. From germline, CDR1 is SEHNR and CDR2 FQNEAQ (reference sequence). This chain's CDR3 is CAGGLADTDTQYF. Written as DNA, the CDR3 is TGTGCCGGGGGACTAGCGGACACAGATACGCAGTATTTT.

This clonotype was counted at least ten times. The chain carries TRBV7-3 and TRBJ2-1, with 11 nucleotides matching TRBD2. Germline lookup yields CDR1 SGHTA and CDR2 FQGTGA. The CDR3 is 15 residues long. V shed 1 base, J shed 6 bases, and the junction held 2 bases outside the gene matches. DNA of the CDR3: TGTGCCAGCAGCTTAAGCCTAGCGGGGGGCAATGAGCAGTTCTTC. Amino acid sequence: CASSLSLAGGNEQFF.

The rearrangement links TRBV3-1 to TRBJ2-1; unclear D gene. Germline V CDR1 and CDR2: LGHDT, YNNKEL (reference sequence). Trimming shortened V by 3 bases and J by 1 base, and 16 bases separated the two germline ends. CDR3 length: 17 residues. DNA of the CDR3: TGTGCCAGCAGCCATACTGTTATGGTAGGGTCCTACAATGAGCAGTTCTTC. Protein product: CASSHTVMVGSYNEQFF.

V and J are TRBV5-1 and TRBJ2-7; the D call may be TRBD1 or TRBD2 (5 bases each). CDR1 SGHRS and CDR2 YFSETQ come from the germline V gene. Deletions cut 0 bases from V and 0 bases from J, with 19 bases between. The CDR3 is 18 residues long. CDR3 sequence (DNA): TGCGCCAGCAGCTTGGTAGTGAGCCGGGGCACCAGCTCCTACGAGCAGTACGTC. This sequence encodes CASSLVVSRGTSSYEQYV.

This clonotype was found many times. This chain joins TRBV9 and TRBJ2-6, with D possibly matching TRBD2 (5 bases). This CDR3 has 17 residues. V gave up 0 bases and J gave up 0 bases, with 10 bases separating them. From germline, CDR1 is SGDLS and CDR2 YYNGEE. CDR3 sequence reads: CASSVVPGYSGANVLTF. The CDR3 nucleotides are TGTGCCAGCAGCGTAGTCCCGGGGTACTCTGGGGCCAACGTCCTGACTTTC. Variable domain in full (rest from reference TRBV9 and TRBJ2-6): DSGVTQTPKHLITATGQRVTLRCSPRSGDLSVYWYQQSLDQGLQFLIQYYNGEERAKGNILERFSAQQFPDLHSELNLSSLELGDSALYFCASSVVPGYSGANVLTFGAGSRLTVL.

This clonotype occurred a few times. V is TRBV9 and J is TRBJ1-1; no clear D. Trimming removed 2 bases at V and 1 base at J, with 9 bases between. The CDR3 contains 14 residues. Germline CDR1 is SGDLS and CDR2 is YYNGEE. CDR3: CASSVWSQNTEAFF. CDR3 bases: TGTGCCAGCAGCGTGTGGTCGCAGAACACTGAAGCTTTCTTT.

This clonotype has more than one count but fewer than ten. The chain couples TRBV3-1 to TRBJ1-3; unclear D gene. The CDR3 sequence is 15 residues long. Germline CDR1 is LGHDT and CDR2 is YNNKEL (reference sequence). V dropped 6 bases and J dropped 4 bases, with 16 bases sitting between them. The CDR3 spells CASRPRAGIGNTIYF. The CDR3 nucleotides are TGTGCCAGCAGACCCCGAGCAGGCATAGGAAACACCATATATTTT.

This clonotype came up a few times. The V call is TRBV15, the J call TRBJ2-2; D gene ambiguous. This CDR3 has 11 residues. Germline CDR1 is LNHNV and CDR2 is YYDKDF (reference sequence). V was shortened by 0 bases and J by 11 bases, with 4 bases between the two germline ends. CDR3 residues: CATSRDVELFF. DNA of the CDR3: TGTGCCACCAGCAGAGATGTAGAGCTGTTTTTT.

This clonotype was detected only a few times. The rearrangement links TRBV9 to TRBJ2-2; 8 bases are a match to TRBD1. Losses at the gene ends were 4 bases for V and 8 bases for J; bases not matched to a gene: 13. CDR1 and CDR2 (germline): SGDLS, YYNGEE. This CDR3 is 16 amino acids long. The CDR3 nucleotides are TGTGCCAGCAGCTTCGGGACAGGCCAATCTCGGGGGGAGCTGTTTTTT. Encoded protein: CASSFGTGQSRGELFF.

In this sample, this clonotype turned up a few times. The V and J genes are TRBV5-1 and TRBJ1-6; 9 nucleotides align to TRBD1. The V and J ends lost 1 base and 12 bases, in that order; junction bases with no gene match: 5. From germline, CDR1 is SGHRS and CDR2 YFSETQ. The CDR3 contains 14 residues. CDR3 DNA: TGCGCCAGCAGCTTGACAGGGGGCTTAGAACCCCTCCACTTT. Encoded protein: CASSLTGGLEPLHF.